The rows below give T cell receptor beta chains drawn from one sample of a study of T cell repertoires in cytomegalovirus infection. TCRdb reprocessed the reads with MiXCR, giving one entry per CDR3 protein. The profile covers about 100,000 distinct CDR3 sequences, with roughly a quarter appearing a single time and 39% taken by the ten largest. Sequencing was carried out using CD8+ T cells from PBMCs. Receptors originate from a human donor in good health (CMV status not recorded). Some clones in this sample may be carry-over from other donors' samples. CDR3s include the opening cysteine and the closing phenylalanine or tryptophan. D genes are given only for firm matches. Clone size is given for some rows only: seen once, a few or many times, or a class if the clone is expanded.

D	length	V	size	J	DNA	CDR3
.	13	TRBV30	.	TRBJ2-7	TGTGCCAGTACCGGGACACCAACTTACGAGCAGTACTTC	CASTGTPTYEQYF
TRBD2	21	TRBV7-8	.	TRBJ2-3	TGTGCCAGCAGCCCCAGACTAGCGGGGGGGCCGGACGGCGGAGGGACAGATACGCAGTATTTT	CASSPRLAGGPDGGGTDTQYF
.	15	TRBV27	few	TRBJ2-7	TGTGCCAGCAGTTGGGACGGGAGTTCCCCCTACGAGCAGTACTTC	CASSWDGSSPYEQYF
TRBD1	18	TRBV28	few	TRBJ2-6	TGTGCCAGCAGTACCTCCGGGACAGGCTCCTCTGGGGCCAACGTCCTGACTTTC	CASSTSGTGSSGANVLTF
.	15	TRBV6-2/TRBV6-3	.	TRBJ2-3	TGTGCCAGCAGTTACTCGGGGGGACAGCCGACCTGGGGGTATTTT	CASSYSGGQPTWGYF
.	15	TRBV15	.	TRBJ1-2	TGTGCCACCAGCAGAGCGGGGATCCATAACTATGGCTACACCTTC	CATSRAGIHNYGYTF
.	14	TRBV2	.	TRBJ2-3	TGTGCCAGCAGTGAACCGCGGAAGGGTTATACGCAGTATTTT	CASSEPRKGYTQYF
TRBD1	20	TRBV7-8	many	TRBJ1-1	TGTGCCAGCAGCTTCCACTCAGATTGGGACAGCTACTTAGGGAACACTGAAGCTTTCTTT	CASSFHSDWDSYLGNTEAFF
TRBD2	15	TRBV29-1	.	TRBJ2-1	TGCAGCGTTGAGGGACTAGCGGGAGGGTACAATGAGCAGTTCTTC	CSVEGLAGGYNEQFF
.	13	TRBV9	.	TRBJ2-7	TGTGCCAGCAGCGTAGGCGGAGGGGGTGAGCAGTACTTC	CASSVGGGGEQYF
TRBD1	15	TRBV18	.	TRBJ2-1	TGTGCCAGCTCACCTCCAAACAGGGGACCGGATGAGCAGTTCTTC	CASSPPNRGPDEQFF
TRBD2	18	TRBV7-9	.	TRBJ2-3	TGTGCCAGCAGCCCCAAGGGACTAGCGGGGGGGTTCACAGATACGCAGTATTTT	CASSPKGLAGGFTDTQYF
TRBD1	15	TRBV14	.	TRBJ2-7	TGTGCCAGCAGCCGCCCCGGACAGGGGACCTACGAGCAGTACTTC	CASSRPGQGTYEQYF
.	15	TRBV7-6	.	TRBJ2-7	TGTGCCAGCAGCCCGGGGAGGGGGCAGCTCCACGAGCAGTACTTC	CASSPGRGQLHEQYF
TRBD1	16	TRBV12-3/TRBV12-4	few	TRBJ1-2	TGTGCCAGCAGTTCGGACAGGGGAGGGCCCAACTATGGCTACACCTTC	CASSSDRGGPNYGYTF
.	13	TRBV9	.	TRBJ2-7	TGTGCCAGCAGCCCCTCCAGCGCCCACGAGCAGTACTTC	CASSPSSAHEQYF
TRBD2	16	TRBV29-1	few	TRBJ2-1	TGCAGCGTTGAAGGGCGAGGGCGGGGGGACATAGGGGAGCAGTTCTTC	CSVEGRGRGDIGEQFF
.	16	TRBV18	.	TRBJ2-7	TGTGCCAGCTCACCGGATAGGGGGGGGGCGCGCGACGAGCAGTACTTC	CASSPDRGGARDEQYF
.	12	TRBV5-5	few	TRBJ2-7	TGTGCCAGTACCCGCGGGGACTACGAGCAGTACTTC	CASTRGDYEQYF
.	17	TRBV11-2	.	TRBJ2-2	TGTGCCAGCAGCTACCGTGGGGGGGGGCTGAACACCGGGGAGCTGTTTTTT	CASSYRGGGLNTGELFF
.	15	TRBV28	.	TRBJ2-5	TGTGCCAGCAGGGCCGACATAGGCTCCCAAGAGACCCAGTACTTC	CASRADIGSQETQYF
.	15	TRBV27	.	TRBJ2-3	TGTGCCAGCAGTTTAGCGGCAGGATGGACAGATACGCAGTATTTT	CASSLAAGWTDTQYF
.	13	TRBV7-2	many	TRBJ1-3	TGTGCCAGCAGCACCACCGGGGGAAACACCATATATTTT	CASSTTGGNTIYF
.	14	TRBV10-3	.	TRBJ2-5	TGTGCCATCAGTGCCTCAGGGGTCCAAGAGACCCAGTACTTC	CAISASGVQETQYF
.	10	TRBV30	many	TRBJ1-4	TGTGCCTGGAGTGAGGGACAACTGTTTTTT	CAWSEGQLFF
.	15	TRBV15	.	TRBJ1-3	TGTGCCACCTTACAATTGGGCCTTTCTGGAAACACCATATATTTT	CATLQLGLSGNTIYF
TRBD1	15	TRBV7-9	.	TRBJ2-7	TGTGCCAGCAGCTTACCGGGACAGGCTTCCTACGAGCAGTACTTC	CASSLPGQASYEQYF
.	13	TRBV29-1	.	TRBJ2-3	TGCAGCGTTGACGGCCTAGGGGGAGATACGCAGTATTTT	CSVDGLGGDTQYF
.	14	TRBV28	.	TRBJ1-5	TGTGCCAGCAGGGAGCGGATGAGCAATCAGCCCCAGCATTTT	CASRERMSNQPQHF
.	12	TRBV19	.	TRBJ1-2	TGTGCCAGTAGCCCTAAGACCTATGGCTACACCTTC	CASSPKTYGYTF
.	12	TRBV12-3/TRBV12-4	many	TRBJ1-1	TGTGCCAGCAGTGGGGGAGGGACTGAAGCTTTCTTT	CASSGGGTEAFF
TRBD1	17	TRBV7-9	few	TRBJ2-6	TGTGCCAGCAGCCCACCGACAGGGTCCTCCGGGGCCAACGTCCTGACTTTC	CASSPPTGSSGANVLTF
.	16	TRBV11-2	.	TRBJ1-2	TGTGCCAGCAGCTTAGCCGCGGACAGTTTTAACTATGGCTACACCTTC	CASSLAADSFNYGYTF
.	16	TRBV7-8	many	TRBJ2-3	TGTGCCAGCACACCAGCATACGGGAGCTTCACAGATACGCAGTATTTT	CASTPAYGSFTDTQYF
.	13	TRBV4-2	.	TRBJ1-1	TGTGCCAGCAGCCCCCGTCGAGGGACTGAAGCTTTCTTT	CASSPRRGTEAFF
.	12	TRBV28	few	TRBJ2-5	TGTGCCAGCAGTAGGACCGAGGAGACCCAGTACTTC	CASSRTEETQYF
TRBD1	15	TRBV2	.	TRBJ1-2	TGTGCCAGCATGGGGACAGGGATAGTGGACTATGGCTACACCTTC	CASMGTGIVDYGYTF
.	12	TRBV5-5	.	TRBJ2-7	TGTACCAGCAGCTGGAGCTCCTACGAGCAGTACTTC	CTSSWSSYEQYF
TRBD1	14	TRBV12-3/TRBV12-4	few	TRBJ2-7	TGTGCCAGCAGTTCACAGGGGATTTCCTACGAGCAGTACTTC	CASSSQGISYEQYF
TRBD1	17	TRBV28	.	TRBJ2-2	TGTGCCAGCACCAGCAAAGAGGGGACAGGGTTGACCGGGGAGCTGTTTTTT	CASTSKEGTGLTGELFF
.	15	TRBV24-1	.	TRBJ2-1	TGTGCCACCAGTGATGCCAATAGACTCAACAATGAGCAGTTCTTC	CATSDANRLNNEQFF
.	13	TRBV2	.	TRBJ2-3	TGTGCCAGCAGTGGAATTTTTACAGATACGCAGTATTTT	CASSGIFTDTQYF